These 22 T cell receptor beta chains were all obtained from the same sample, sequenced in a study of blood T cell repertoires in COVID-19. The repertoire was sequenced with immunoSEQ multiplex PCR; TCRdb's copy has only in-frame clones and lacks some. The repertoire holds under 55,000 clones, with about 87% as singletons. Sequencing used peripheral blood. The receptors derive from a woman aged 80 or over with COVID-19, enrolled during active disease.

The chain combines TRBV18 with TRBJ2-7; 9 bases match TRBD1. Per germline, CDR1 KGHSH and CDR2 LQKENI. V was pared by 5 bases and J by 0 bases, with 20 bases of the junction left unmatched. CDR3 size: 20 residues. As DNA, the CDR3 is TGTGCCAGCTCAAAATTCGCGACAGGGGGAATCGGCCAGAGCTCCTACGAGCAGTACTTC. It translates to CASSKFATGGIGQSSYEQYF.

The V call is TRBV12-3 or TRBV12-4, the J call TRBJ1-1, with D possibly being TRBD1 (6 bases). Trimming cost V 7 bases and J 4 bases, with 13 bases left between them. The CDR3 sequence is 13 residues long. The CDR3 sequence is CASKQGGGTEAFF. As DNA, the CDR3 is TGTGCCAGCAAACAGGGAGGGGGCACTGAAGCTTTCTTT.

The chain links TRBV10-3 to TRBJ1-3; the D gene is possibly TRBD1 (5 bases). The germline V and J ends were trimmed by 6 bases and 1 base, with 13 bases remaining between them. Per germline, CDR1 ENHRY and CDR2 SYGVKD. The CDR3 spans 15 residues. CDR3 in amino acids: CAIRDIGKSGNTIYF. DNA for the CDR3: TGTGCCATCAGGGACATCGGAAAATCTGGAAACACCATATATTTT.

The J gene is TRBJ1-2, the V gene TRBV27; 9 positions agree with TRBD1. This CDR3 is built from 17 residues. Germline lookup yields CDR1 MNHEY and CDR2 SMNVEV (reference sequence). The V segment lost 2 bases and the J segment 4 bases; nucleotides outside the gene matches: 11. The CDR3 bases are TGTGCCAGCAGTTTACGGAGGAGCGGACAGGGGACCTATGGCTACACCTTC. This codes for CASSLRRSGQGTYGYTF.

This clone was observed a few times. This chain connects TRBV5-4 to TRBJ2-7; a possible D gene is TRBD2 (6 bases). The V gene lost 0 bases and the J gene lost 3 bases, with 10 bases spanning the gap. The CDR3 spans 14 residues. Per the germline V gene, CDR1 is SGHNT and CDR2 is YYREEE (reference sequence). CDR3 amino acids: CASSLVGSRYEQYF. The CDR3 bases are TGTGCCAGCAGCTTGGTCGGGAGCCGCTACGAGCAGTACTTC.

The chain is built from TRBV5-1 and TRBJ1-1; 8 positions agree with TRBD1. The CDR3 runs 16 residues. The germline CDR1 and CDR2 sequences are SGHRS and YFSETQ. V shed 4 bases and J 4 bases; nucleotides not matched to a gene: 12. DNA for the CDR3: TGCGCCAGCAGCCCCACATCACAGGGGGTTGGCACTGAAGCTTTCTTT. Its translation is CASSPTSQGVGTEAFF.

This chain's CDR3 is CASSSWAGMVGELFF. CDR3 sequence (DNA): TGCGCCAGCAGCTCTTGGGCAGGGATGGTCGGGGAGCTGTTTTTT. The chain combines TRBV5-1 with TRBJ2-2; D is possibly TRBD1 (5 bases). Germline loops: CDR1 SGHRS, CDR2 YFSETQ. This CDR3 has 15 residues. The V end lost 3 bases, the J end lost 7 bases, and 16 bases lay between the germline ends.

This clone was found a few times. The same CDR3 also results from other DNA sequences found in this sample. The V call is TRBV18, the J call TRBJ1-1; the match to TRBD1 covers 7 bases. The trim removed 3 bases at V and 4 bases at J, leaving 5 bases unmatched. In germline, CDR1 is KGHSH, CDR2 LQKENI. The CDR3 extends over 14 amino acids. The CDR3 bases are TGTGCCAGCTCACCCGATTCAGGGGGCACTGAAGCTTTCTTT. It yields the protein CASSPDSGGTEAFF.

In this sample, this clone turned up once. This chain uses TRBV10-1 with TRBJ1-1; 7 positions agree with TRBD1. Looked up from germline, CDR1 is WNHNN and CDR2 is SYGVQD (reference sequence). The CDR3 extends over 13 amino acids. The trim removed 6 bases at V and 2 bases at J, leaving 3 bases unmatched. The CDR3 region is CASSGTANTEAFF. The CDR3, as DNA: TGCGCCAGCAGCGGGACAGCCAACACTGAAGCTTTCTTT.

The chain has TRBV10-1 and TRBJ1-5; D is unresolved. The CDR3 totals 15 residues. V was trimmed by 3 bases and J by 6 bases, leaving 15 bases between them. Germline loops: CDR1 WNHNN, CDR2 SYGVQD (reference sequence). The CDR3 region has the DNA TGCGCCAGCAGTGAAGGACGCAGGCGGGGTCAGCCCCAGCATTTT. It is translated as CASSEGRRRGQPQHF.

This chain uses TRBV19 with TRBJ1-5; D perhaps matches TRBD1 (5 bases). Germline CDR1 is LNHDA and CDR2 is SQIVND (reference sequence). The CDR3 length is 15 residues. V was shortened by 6 bases and J by 0 bases, with 12 bases between the two germline ends. The DNA for the CDR3 is TGTGCCAGTAGCCTCGGGGGTTATAGCAATCAGCCCCAGCATTTT. Amino acids: CASSLGGYSNQPQHF.

The sample holds one count of this clone. The CDR3 protein is CASSQTPHEQYF. The CDR3 bases are TGTGCCAGCAGCCAAACACCCCACGAGCAGTACTTC. The V gene is TRBV3-1 (or the pseudogene TRBV3-2), the J gene TRBJ2-7; D unclear. V lost 2 bases, J lost 5 bases, and 7 bases lay in between. This CDR3 region has 12 residues. Germline loops: CDR1 LGHDT, CDR2 YNNKEL (reference sequence).

The chain links TRBV24-1 to TRBJ2-7, with TRBD1 matching over 9 bases. With 4 bases clipped from V and 5 bases from J, the junction kept 11 bases outside the gene matches. CDR1 is KGHDR, CDR2 SFDVKD, per germline. The length of the CDR3 is 16 residues. The CDR3 sequence is CATSEKGLGQGHEQYF. CDR3 coding DNA: TGTGCCACCAGTGAAAAGGGGTTGGGACAGGGCCACGAGCAGTACTTC.

CDR3 in DNA: TGTGCCAGCAGTGAAGCGGGACAGGGGAATCAGCCCCAGCATTTT. This sequence encodes CASSEAGQGNQPQHF. The rearrangement uses TRBV6-1 and TRBJ1-5; 10 nucleotides match TRBD1. Per the germline V gene, CDR1 is MNHNS and CDR2 is SASEGT. The CDR3 contains 15 residues. J was trimmed by 4 bases and V by 0 bases; bases with no gene match: 0.

The V and J genes are TRBV19 and TRBJ2-3; D perhaps matches TRBD1 (6 bases). CDR1 and CDR2 from the germline V gene are LNHDA and SQIVND (reference sequence). The CDR3 consists of 14 residues. Trimming removed 8 bases from V and 1 base from J, with 13 bases in between. CDR3 nucleotide sequence: TGTGCCAGTCAAGGGGGAAGTGGCACAGATACGCAGTATTTT. Amino acids: CASQGGSGTDTQYF.

There are a few counts of this clone. The chain couples TRBV6-6 to TRBJ1-1; no definite D call. Trimming pared 3 bases from V and 7 bases from J, leaving 15 bases between. CDR1 is MNHNY and CDR2 is SVGAGI in the germline V gene (reference sequence). The CDR3 is 14 amino acids. Here the CDR3 DNA reads TGTGCCAGCAGTTATTCAACGGTGGCGGGTGAAGCTTTCTTT. It yields the protein CASSYSTVAGEAFF.

The chain links TRBV7-2 to TRBJ2-1; tentative D call: TRBD2 (5 bases). The V end lost 0 bases, the J end lost 2 bases, and 8 bases lay between the germline ends. The germline CDR1 and CDR2 sequences are SGHTA and FQGNSA. The CDR3 length is 15 residues. In DNA form, the CDR3 reads TGTGCCAGCAGCTTAGCTTACGGGACCTACAATGAGCAGTTCTTC. Protein product: CASSLAYGTYNEQFF.

V gene TRBV7-9 combines with J gene TRBJ1-1, with TRBD1 matching 9 bases. Germline lookup yields CDR1 SEHNR and CDR2 FQNEAQ (reference sequence). V shed 3 bases, J shed 6 bases, and the junction held 8 bases outside the gene matches. CDR3 size: 15 residues. The CDR3 DNA sequence: TGTGCCAGCAGCTTTGGGGACAGGGAGATTGCTGAAGCTTTCTTT. Translation gives CASSFGDREIAEAFF.

This clone was detected only a few times. The V gene is TRBV6-5, the J gene TRBJ1-6; weak D call: TRBD1 (6 bases). Trimming removed 8 bases at V and 8 bases at J, with 10 bases between. CDR3 length equals 12 residues. CDR1 is MNHEY, CDR2 SVGAGI, per germline. The CDR3: CASGYRDSPLHF. Written as DNA, the CDR3 is TGTGCCAGCGGATACAGGGATTCACCCCTCCACTTT.

The V gene is TRBV19, the J gene TRBJ1-2; the D gene is possibly TRBD1 (5 bases). Looked up from germline, CDR1 is LNHDA and CDR2 is SQIVND (reference sequence). V was pared by 3 bases and J by 7 bases, with 15 bases between. This CDR3 contains 14 residues. CDR3 bases: TGTGCCAGTAGTATCAAGGGGACTGGCTTTGGCTACACCTTC. It encodes CASSIKGTGFGYTF.

V and J are TRBV7-2 and TRBJ1-2, with 10 bases aligning to TRBD1. CDR1 and CDR2 from the germline V gene are SGHTA and FQGNSA. V shed 3 bases and J 10 bases; nucleotides not matched to a gene: 5. CDR3 length: 13 amino acids. CDR3 nucleotide sequence: TGTGCCAGCAGCTTTGACAGGGGGCTCACCTACACCTTC. Translating gives CASSFDRGLTYTF.

The V call is TRBV14, the J call TRBJ1-1; D is ambiguous. The CDR3 covers 14 residues. Germline CDR1 SGHDN, CDR2 FVKESK. V was pared by 0 bases and J by 4 bases, with 9 bases between. The CDR3 coding sequence is TGTGCCAGCAGCCAAGATTTCAGAGGCACTGAAGCTTTCTTT. Translation: CASSQDFRGTEAFF.